The 2 T cell receptor beta chains below all came from one sample that was sequenced in a study of blood T cell repertoires in COVID-19. Profiled with immunoSEQ multiplex PCR; TCRdb holds only in-frame clones, not every one. The sample shows roughly 280,000 clones, approximately 90% of them seen only once. Material for sequencing was PBMCs or T cells enriched from blood (not recorded which). These receptors came from a man aged 40-50 years who had been exposed to COVID-19.

The chain combines TRBV27 with TRBJ2-7; 10 bases are a match to TRBD2. Germline V lookup: CDR1 MNHEY, CDR2 SMNVEV (reference sequence). The length of the CDR3 is 15 residues. Trimming removed 5 bases from V and 7 bases from J; junction bases left unmatched: 11. The CDR3 spells CASSTDRGLAWEQYF. The CDR3 DNA sequence: TGTGCCAGCAGTACTGACAGGGGACTAGCGTGGGAGCAGTACTTC.

The chain carries TRBV28 and TRBJ2-1; D possibly corresponds to TRBD2 (6 bases). This CDR3 contains 16 residues. V was pared by 1 base and J by 0 bases, with 10 bases between. Germline CDR1 MDHEN, CDR2 SYDVKM. The CDR3 loop is CASSLLAESSYNEQFF. CDR3 in DNA: TGTGCCAGCAGTTTATTAGCGGAGAGCTCCTACAATGAGCAGTTCTTC.